The T cell receptor (beta chain) under discussion was sequenced for a study of early T cells in non-severe SARS-CoV-2 infection. The V end lost 5 bases, the J end lost 2 bases, and 19 bases lay between the germline ends. The CDR3 totals 18 residues. CDR1 SGHNT and CDR2 YENEEA come from the germline V gene. The TCR library protocol attached unique molecular identifiers to the individual cDNA molecules. TCRdb used MiXCR to reprocess the 5' RACE reads, holding one entry per CDR3 protein. Of about 69,000 distinct CDR3 sequences listed, 12% are singletons. This clonotype was obtained from an adult who was a healthcare worker with PCR-confirmed SARS-CoV-2 infection or an uninfected control (not recorded which). V is TRBV11-3 and J is TRBJ2-6; possible D gene TRBD1, 5 bases. Material: whole blood. The CDR3 region is CASSPKMAGLAGANVLTF. Here the CDR3 DNA reads TGTGCCAGCAGCCCAAAGATGGCAGGGCTAGCTGGGGCCAACGTCCTGACTTTC.